One and the same sample provided the 17 T cell receptor beta chains below, sequenced in a study of blood T cell repertoires in COVID-19. Produced via immunoSEQ multiplex PCR; TCRdb's table is partial and in-frame only. The sample lists 300,000 to 450,000 clones; 85% were seen once. The specimen was peripheral blood. The origin of the receptors is a woman aged 18-29 years with acute or convalescent COVID-19.

V gene TRBV4-1 combines with J gene TRBJ1-4; a possible D gene is TRBD1 (6 bases). The CDR3 covers 15 residues. V lost 4 bases to trimming and J lost 8 bases, with 17 bases between them. Germline values: CDR1 MGHRA, CDR2 YSYEKL. CDR3 DNA sequence: TGCGCCAGCAGCCCAGCCGGGGGGCAAGGGGAAAAACTGTTTTTT. Encoded protein: CASSPAGGQGEKLFF.

The CDR3 coding sequence is TGTGCCAGCAGTTACTTAGCGGGGGACACAGATACGCAGTATTTT. It translates to CASSYLAGDTDTQYF. J is TRBJ2-3 and V is TRBV6-6; 9 nucleotides agree with TRBD2. CDR3 length: 15 amino acids. The germline V gene encodes CDR1 MNHNY and CDR2 SVGAGI (reference sequence). The V segment lost 1 base and the J segment 2 bases; nucleotides outside the gene matches: 1.

The chain combines TRBV28 with TRBJ2-7; D possibly corresponds to TRBD1 (6 bases). CDR1 is MDHEN, CDR2 SYDVKM, per germline. Trimming removed 4 bases at V and 2 bases at J, with 15 bases between. This CDR3 comprises 15 residues. The CDR3 DNA is TGTGCCAGCAGTTCGGACAGTCCCAAGCCCTACGAGCAGTACTTC. Translation: CASSSDSPKPYEQYF. Variable domain in full (rest from reference TRBV28 and TRBJ2-7): DVKVTQSSRYLVKRTGEKVFLECVQDMDHENMFWYRQDPGLGLRLIYFSYDVKMKEKGDIPEGYSVSREKKERFSLILESASTNQTSMYLCASSSDSPKPYEQYFGPGTRLTVT.

The genes are TRBV2 and TRBJ2-7, with TRBD1 matching over 7 bases. Germline values: CDR1 SNHLY, CDR2 FYNNEI. V was clipped by 5 bases and J by 0 bases; unmatched bases: 10. CDR3 length equals 16 residues. The CDR3 DNA is TGTGCCAGCAGTTTTGAGGAGGACAGGACCTCCTACGAGCAGTACTTC. It translates to CASSFEEDRTSYEQYF.

The rearrangement uses TRBV9 and TRBJ1-1, with D possibly matching TRBD1 (6 bases). Germline CDR1 reads SGDLS; CDR2 reads YYNGEE. V dropped 4 bases and J dropped 4 bases, with 11 bases sitting between them. The CDR3 is 13 amino acids. CDR3 in DNA: TGTGCCAGCAGCCCGGAGACAGGCACTGAAGCTTTCTTT. Encoded protein: CASSPETGTEAFF.

The chain has TRBV7-2 and TRBJ2-1; 14 bases line up with TRBD2. From germline, CDR1 is SGHTA and CDR2 FQGNSA. V shed 5 bases, J shed 7 bases, and the junction held 10 bases outside the gene matches. The CDR3 has 17 residues. CDR3 nucleotide sequence: TGTGCCAGCAGCACTCCCAGGACTAGCGGGGGGAATAATGAGCAGTTCTTC. Amino acids: CASSTPRTSGGNNEQFF.

The CDR3 coding sequence is TGTGCCAGCAGCCGGTCTGGACAGGGGGATGGCTACACCTTC. Protein product: CASSRSGQGDGYTF. V is TRBV4-2 and J is TRBJ1-2; 10 bases fit TRBD1. The CDR3 is 14 amino acids. J was trimmed by 6 bases and V by 4 bases; bases with no gene match: 5. In germline, CDR1 is LGHNA, CDR2 YNFKEQ.

Only one count was recorded for this clone. The chain couples TRBV19 to TRBJ2-7; D is possibly TRBD1 (6 bases). The CDR3 loop spans 13 amino acids. Trimming stripped 10 bases from V and 5 bases from J, with 18 bases between. CDR1 is LNHDA, CDR2 SQIVND, per germline (reference sequence). CDR3 loop: CATLPQGRDEQYF. The CDR3, as DNA: TGTGCCACCCTCCCCCAGGGGCGAGACGAGCAGTACTTC.

The V call is TRBV10-2, the J call TRBJ1-1; TRBD1 is a possible D gene (5 bases). Germline V CDR1 and CDR2: WSHSY, SAAADI. Deletions cut 0 bases from V and 1 base from J, with 9 bases between. This CDR3 contains 15 residues. CDR3 coding DNA: TGCGCCAGCAGTGAGTCCAGGGTGTCGAACACTGAAGCTTTCTTT. Residues: CASSESRVSNTEAFF.

This sequence joins TRBV9 and TRBJ2-5; 7 bases fit TRBD2. The trim removed 3 bases at V and 0 bases at J, leaving 5 bases unmatched. This CDR3 comprises 15 residues. Looked up from germline, CDR1 is SGDLS and CDR2 is YYNGEE. The CDR3 DNA is TGTGCCAGCAGCGCTTCGCTAGCGGACCAAGAGACCCAGTACTTC. Its protein is CASSASLADQETQYF.

The rearrangement uses TRBV5-1 and TRBJ1-1, with D possibly TRBD1 on 6 matching bases. The germline V gene encodes CDR1 SGHRS and CDR2 YFSETQ. Trimming stripped 7 bases from V and 2 bases from J, with 15 bases between. The CDR3 totals 14 residues. DNA of the CDR3: TGCGCCAGCGACGAGACAGGCGGAAACACTGAAGCTTTCTTT. Protein product: CASDETGGNTEAFF.

The chain employs TRBV10-1 and TRBJ2-1; tentative D call: TRBD2 (5 bases). Germline V lookup: CDR1 WNHNN, CDR2 SYGVQD (reference sequence). Trimming cost V 6 bases and J 7 bases, with 13 bases left between them. The length of the CDR3 is 13 residues. The CDR3 DNA follows: TGCGCCAGCAGGGACTTTCGAGGGAATGAGCAGTTCTTC. Translation gives CASRDFRGNEQFF.

The CDR3 is CASTDGSGQPQHF. For the CDR3, the DNA is TGTGCCAGCACCGACGGGTCAGGGCAGCCCCAGCATTTT. This sequence joins TRBV5-6 and TRBJ1-5, with D possibly TRBD1 on 5 matching bases. V was trimmed by 6 bases and J by 7 bases, leaving 14 bases between them. The CDR3 sequence is 13 residues long. Germline lookup yields CDR1 SGHDT and CDR2 YYEEEE.

The chain has TRBV19 and TRBJ1-1; D is uncertain. CDR3 size: 14 residues. CDR1 and CDR2 from the germline V gene are LNHDA and SQIVND (reference sequence). Trimming took 7 bases from V and 6 from J, leaving 18 bases between them. CDR3 nucleotide sequence: TGTGCCAGTACTCATTTGGAGCAGTCCGCTGAAGCTTTCTTT. Protein sequence: CASTHLEQSAEAFF.

The chain couples TRBV12-2 to TRBJ2-7; the DNA was not compared with TRBD1, the D call given in the table. TRBV12-2 is annotated as a pseudogene. The CDR3 is 13 residues long. The CDR3 spells CASRQTGHYEQYF. The DNA for the CDR3 is TGTGCAAGTCGCCAGACAGGACACTACGAGCAGTACTTC.

V gene TRBV6-5 combines with J gene TRBJ2-7; D possibly corresponds to TRBD2 (5 bases). The CDR3 extends over 14 amino acids. V dropped 5 bases and J dropped 2 bases, with 13 bases sitting between them. Germline CDR1 is MNHEY and CDR2 is SVGAGI. Here the CDR3 DNA reads TGTGCCAGCAGTCGCCTCGGACTTGCCTACGAGCAGTACTTC. Its protein product is CASSRLGLAYEQYF.

V and J are TRBV6-4 and TRBJ2-1, with 9 bases fitting TRBD2. This CDR3 has 15 residues. With 3 bases clipped from V and 5 bases from J, the junction kept 5 bases outside the gene matches. Germline CDR1 reads MRHNA; CDR2 reads SNTAGT. CDR3 region: CASSEGGGANNEQFF. The CDR3 bases are TGTGCCAGCAGTGAAGGCGGGGGGGCCAACAATGAGCAGTTCTTC.